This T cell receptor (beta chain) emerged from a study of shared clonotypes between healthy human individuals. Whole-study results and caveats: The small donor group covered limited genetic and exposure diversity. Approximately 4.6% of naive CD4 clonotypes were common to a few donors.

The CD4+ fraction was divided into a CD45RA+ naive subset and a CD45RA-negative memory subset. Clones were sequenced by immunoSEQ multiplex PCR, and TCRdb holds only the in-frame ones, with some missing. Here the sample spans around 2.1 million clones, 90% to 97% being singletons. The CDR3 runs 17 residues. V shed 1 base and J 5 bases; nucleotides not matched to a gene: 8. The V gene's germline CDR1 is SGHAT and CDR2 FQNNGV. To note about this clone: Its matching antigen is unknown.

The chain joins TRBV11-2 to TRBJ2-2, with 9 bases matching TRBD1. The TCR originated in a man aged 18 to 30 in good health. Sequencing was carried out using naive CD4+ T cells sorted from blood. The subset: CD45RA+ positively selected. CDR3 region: CASSLGPGQGRTGELFF. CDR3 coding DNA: TGTGCCAGCAGCTTAGGTCCGGGACAGGGTCGAACCGGGGAGCTGTTTTTT.